Following are 14 T cell receptor beta chains from one sample sequenced in a study of T cell responses to AZD1222 COVID-19 vaccine. The repertoire was sequenced with immunoSEQ multiplex PCR; TCRdb's copy has only in-frame clones and lacks some. This table has fewer than 150,000 clones, about 90% appearing once. The specimen comprised peripheral blood, sampled on day 0 of AZD1222 vaccination. These receptors all come from an adult in good health.

The chain employs TRBV18 and TRBJ1-2; D is perhaps TRBD1 (6 bases). Germline CDR1 KGHSH, CDR2 LQKENI. The CDR3 consists of 11 residues. V was clipped by 5 bases and J by 11 bases, with 12 bases between them. DNA for the CDR3: TGTGCCAGCTCAAACAGGGAGGCATACACCTTC. It encodes CASSNREAYTF.

The chain has TRBV9 and TRBJ2-2; D is unclear. Germline V gives CDR1 SGDLS, CDR2 YYNGEE. V lost 0 bases to trimming and J lost 5 bases, with 5 bases between them. The CDR3 extends over 13 amino acids. The CDR3 spells CASSVEGTGELFF. The CDR3 DNA reads TGTGCCAGCAGCGTAGAAGGGACCGGGGAGCTGTTTTTT.

The rearrangement joins TRBV9 to TRBJ1-2; D gene unclear. Germline CDR1 and CDR2: SGDLS and YYNGEE. Trimming shortened V by 3 bases and J by 8 bases, and 11 bases separated the two germline ends. The CDR3 length is 12 residues. CDR3 region: CASSGVRGGYTF. CDR3 in DNA: TGTGCCAGCAGCGGGGTACGAGGCGGCTACACCTTC.

The V and J genes are TRBV7-9 and TRBJ2-3, with TRBD2 as a possible D gene (6 bases). This CDR3 is 12 amino acids long. V gave up 5 bases and J gave up 3 bases, with 6 bases separating them. The germline CDR1 and CDR2 sequences are SEHNR and FQNEAQ (reference sequence). The CDR3 reads CASSRGTDTQYF. The CDR3 DNA is TGTGCCAGCAGCCGGGGGACAGATACGCAGTATTTT.

This clone was seen more than once but under ten times. V usage is TRBV6-4 and J usage is TRBJ2-2; either TRBD1 or TRBD2 may supply D (6 bases each). CDR1 MRHNA and CDR2 SNTAGT come from the germline V gene. Trimming shortened V by 3 bases and J by 3 bases, and 11 bases separated the two germline ends. The CDR3 extends over 15 amino acids. The CDR3 DNA sequence: TGTGCCAGCAGTGAGTGGGGGGCGGACACCGGGGAGCTGTTTTTT. Protein sequence: CASSEWGADTGELFF.

The rearrangement uses TRBV27 and TRBJ1-6; D unclear. From germline, CDR1 is MNHEY and CDR2 SMNVEV (reference sequence). V lost 3 bases and J 7 bases, leaving 7 bases between the germline ends. The CDR3 contains 13 residues. This chain's CDR3 is CASSFGGNSPLHF. DNA for the CDR3: TGTGCCAGCAGTTTTGGCGGAAATTCACCCCTCCACTTT.

The chain joins TRBV2 to TRBJ1-1; a possible D gene is TRBD1 (6 bases). The V end was cut by 4 bases, the J end by 4 bases, with 16 bases between. The CDR3 consists of 15 residues. Germline assignment: CDR1 SNHLY and CDR2 FYNNEI. The chain's CDR3 is CASSGSGAKGTEAFF. In DNA, the CDR3 is TGTGCCAGCAGTGGGTCAGGGGCTAAGGGCACTGAAGCTTTCTTT.

This clone was counted between two and nine times. CDR3 amino acids: CASREGATNEKLFF. CDR3 DNA: TGTGCCAGCAGGGAGGGGGCAACTAATGAAAAACTGTTTTTT. V gene TRBV5-6 combines with J gene TRBJ1-4; D might be TRBD1 (6 bases). Deletions cut 5 bases from V and 0 bases from J, with 8 bases between. The CDR3 spans 14 residues. In germline, CDR1 is SGHDT, CDR2 YYEEEE. Based on the CDR3 plus reference TRBV5-6 and TRBJ1-4, the full variable domain is DAGVTQSPTHLIKTRGQQVTLRCSPKSGHDTVSWYQQALGQGPQFIFQYYEEEERQRGNFPDRFSGHQFPNYSSELNVNALLLGDSALYLCASREGATNEKLFFGSGTQLSVL.

CDR3 nucleotide sequence: TGCAGCGTTGGCAGAGGGACTGAAGCTTTCTTT. This sequence encodes CSVGRGTEAFF. V usage is TRBV29-1 and J usage is TRBJ1-1; D not resolved. Germline CDR1 is SQVTM and CDR2 is ANQGSEA. CDR3 length: 11 amino acids. The germline V and J ends were trimmed by 4 bases and 5 bases, with 8 bases remaining between them.

V gene TRBV29-1 combines with J gene TRBJ2-3, with D maybe TRBD2 (5 bases). The CDR3 is made up of 12 amino acids. V gave up 8 bases and J gave up 4 bases, with 13 bases separating them. Germline assignment: CDR1 SQVTM and CDR2 ANQGSEA. The CDR3 region is CSLLRGADTQYF. The CDR3 region has the DNA TGCAGCCTATTACGGGGAGCAGATACGCAGTATTTT.

This rearrangement joins TRBV5-6 to TRBJ1-3; D is uncertain. Germline assignment: CDR1 SGHDT and CDR2 YYEEEE. Trimming removed 0 bases at V and 4 bases at J, with 8 bases between. This CDR3 contains 14 residues. The CDR3 region is CASSLAAQGNTIYF. The CDR3 DNA follows: TGTGCCAGCAGCTTGGCAGCCCAGGGAAACACCATATATTTT.

V and J are TRBV28 and TRBJ1-2; 8 bases agree with TRBD1. This CDR3 has 13 residues. The trim removed 6 bases at V and 3 bases at J, leaving 3 bases unmatched. Germline V gene data show CDR1 as MDHEN and CDR2 as SYDVKM. The chain's CDR3 is CASRGQVYYGYTF. CDR3 DNA sequence: TGTGCCAGCAGGGGACAGGTTTACTATGGCTACACCTTC.

The chain uses TRBV7-9 and TRBJ1-6; possible D gene TRBD1, 5 bases. CDR1 is SEHNR, CDR2 FQNEAQ, per germline (reference sequence). The length of the CDR3 is 16 residues. The V gene lost 3 bases and the J gene lost 10 bases, with 19 bases spanning the gap. CDR3 amino acids: CASSFWGNATRSPLHF. The CDR3 nucleotides read TGTGCCAGCAGCTTTTGGGGCAACGCAACCAGGTCACCCCTCCACTTT.

This chain connects TRBV19 to TRBJ1-6, with D perhaps TRBD1 (6 bases). Trimming left V 10 bases short and J 0 bases short, with 16 bases between. Germline CDR1 and CDR2: LNHDA and SQIVND (reference sequence). This CDR3 has 16 residues. CDR3 DNA: TGTGCCACTAAGGAGGGGGGTCGCTCCTATAATTCACCCCTCCACTTT. Amino acids: CATKEGGRSYNSPLHF.